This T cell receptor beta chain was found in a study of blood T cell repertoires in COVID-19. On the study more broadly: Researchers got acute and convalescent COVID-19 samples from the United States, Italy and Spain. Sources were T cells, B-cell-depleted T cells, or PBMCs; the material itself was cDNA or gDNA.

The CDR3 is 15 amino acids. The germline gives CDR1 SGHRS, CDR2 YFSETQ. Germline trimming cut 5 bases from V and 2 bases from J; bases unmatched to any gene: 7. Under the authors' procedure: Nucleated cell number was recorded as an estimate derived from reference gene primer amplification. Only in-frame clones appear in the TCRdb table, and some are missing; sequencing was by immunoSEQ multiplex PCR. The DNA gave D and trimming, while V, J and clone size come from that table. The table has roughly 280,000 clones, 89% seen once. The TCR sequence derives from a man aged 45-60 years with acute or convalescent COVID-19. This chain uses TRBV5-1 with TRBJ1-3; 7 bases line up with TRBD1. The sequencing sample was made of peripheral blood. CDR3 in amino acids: CASRNQDRPGNTIYF. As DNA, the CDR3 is TGCGCCAGCAGGAACCAGGACAGGCCTGGAAACACCATATATTTT.